Sequencing of this TCR beta chain was carried out in a study of T-cell reconstitution after alpha-beta-depleted transplantation in children. The germline V and J ends were trimmed by 5 bases and 2 bases, with 6 bases remaining between them. Germline CDR1 SGHRS, CDR2 YFSETQ. This CDR3 has 12 amino acids. The authors prepared the TCRbeta library with unique molecular identifiers. TCRdb analysed the PCR reads with MiXCR anew, one entry per CDR3 protein. The profile shows fewer than 500,000 distinct CDR3 sequences, roughly two fifths of them singletons. The sample here was PBMCs, taken before TCRalphabeta/CD19-depleted stem cell transplant. This clonotype was obtained from a girl aged 2-10 years with aplastic anemia, due to receive a stem cell transplant. The V gene is TRBV5-1, the J gene TRBJ2-3; D uncertain. CDR3 in amino acids: CASRLNTDTQYF. The CDR3 DNA reads TGCGCCAGCAGACTGAACACAGATACGCAGTATTTT.